This T cell receptor (beta chain) was identified during a study of blood T cell repertoires in COVID-19. Study as a whole: Samples came from the United States, Italy and Spain, spanning acute and convalescent COVID-19. T cells, B-cell-depleted T cells, or PBMCs provided the cDNA or gDNA that served as material.

Clinical history reported by participants formed the basis on which cohorts were assigned. Trimming at V came to 5 bases and at J to 4 bases, leaving 5 bases not matched to a gene. CDR1 is SGHDT, CDR2 YYEEEE, per germline. This CDR3 has 14 residues. In the source study's methods: Scientists estimated how many nucleated cells there were by amplifying reference gene primers. Method: immunoSEQ multiplex PCR; TCRdb's copy keeps in-frame clones and lacks some. The V and J calls and clone size are taken from that table; D and trimming were inferred from the DNA. This repertoire shows some 180,000 clones, more than 75% found once; its top ten account for about an eighth.

The sequenced material came from PBMCs or T cells enriched from blood (not recorded which). The chain links TRBV5-6 to TRBJ2-5; 10 nucleotides match TRBD2. The clonotype comes from a man in his sixties who had been exposed to COVID-19. The CDR3 DNA is TGTGCCAGCAGATTAGCGGGAGGTGGAGAGACCCAGTACTTC. It specifies CASRLAGGGETQYF.